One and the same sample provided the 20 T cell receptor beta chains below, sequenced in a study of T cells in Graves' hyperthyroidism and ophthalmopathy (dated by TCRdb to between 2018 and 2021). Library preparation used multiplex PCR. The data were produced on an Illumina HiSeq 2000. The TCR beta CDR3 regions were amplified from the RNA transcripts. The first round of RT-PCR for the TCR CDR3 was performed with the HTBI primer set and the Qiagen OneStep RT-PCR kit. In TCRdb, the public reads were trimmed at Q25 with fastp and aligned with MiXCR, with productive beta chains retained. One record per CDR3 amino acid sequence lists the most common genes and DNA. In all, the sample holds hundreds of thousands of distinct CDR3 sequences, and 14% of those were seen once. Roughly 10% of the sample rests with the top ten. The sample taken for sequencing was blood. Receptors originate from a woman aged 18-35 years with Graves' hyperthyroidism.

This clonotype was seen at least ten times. The CDR3 nucleotides are TGTGCCAGCAGTCGGGATCAGGGTACTGCCTACAATGAGCAGTTCTTC. Translated, it gives CASSRDQGTAYNEQFF. The V and J genes are TRBV6-1 and TRBJ2-1, with D possibly being TRBD1 or TRBD2 (5 bases each). Between the trimmed V and J ends, which lost 5 bases and 2 bases, there was a span of 16 bases. This CDR3 has 16 residues. Germline loops: CDR1 MNHNS, CDR2 SASEGT.

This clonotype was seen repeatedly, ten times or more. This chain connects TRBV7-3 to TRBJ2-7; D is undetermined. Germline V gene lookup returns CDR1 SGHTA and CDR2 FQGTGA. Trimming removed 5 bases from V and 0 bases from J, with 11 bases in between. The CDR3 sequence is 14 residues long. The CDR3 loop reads CASSMAPNSYEQYF. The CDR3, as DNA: TGTGCCAGCAGCATGGCCCCGAACTCCTACGAGCAGTACTTC.

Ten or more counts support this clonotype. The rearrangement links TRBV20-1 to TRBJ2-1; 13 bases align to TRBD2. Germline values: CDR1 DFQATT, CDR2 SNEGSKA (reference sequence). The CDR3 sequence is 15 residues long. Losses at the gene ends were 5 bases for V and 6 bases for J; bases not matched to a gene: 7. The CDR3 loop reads CSAASGTSGVNEQFF. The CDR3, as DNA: TGCAGTGCTGCTTCCGGGACTAGCGGGGTCAATGAGCAGTTCTTC.

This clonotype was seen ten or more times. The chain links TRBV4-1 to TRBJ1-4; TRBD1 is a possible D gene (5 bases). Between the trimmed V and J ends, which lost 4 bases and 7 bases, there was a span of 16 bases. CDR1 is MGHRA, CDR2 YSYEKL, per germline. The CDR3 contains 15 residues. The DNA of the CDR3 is TGCGCCAGCAGCCCTGACGCCGGGACTGGTGAAAAACTGTTTTTT. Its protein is CASSPDAGTGEKLFF.

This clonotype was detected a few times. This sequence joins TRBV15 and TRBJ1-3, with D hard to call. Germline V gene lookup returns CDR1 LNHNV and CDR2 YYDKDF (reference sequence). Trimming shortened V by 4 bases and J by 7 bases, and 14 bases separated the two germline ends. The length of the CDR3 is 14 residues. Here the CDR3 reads CATSTVWRGNTIYF. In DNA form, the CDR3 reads TGTGCCACCAGCACGGTGTGGAGAGGTAACACCATATATTTT.

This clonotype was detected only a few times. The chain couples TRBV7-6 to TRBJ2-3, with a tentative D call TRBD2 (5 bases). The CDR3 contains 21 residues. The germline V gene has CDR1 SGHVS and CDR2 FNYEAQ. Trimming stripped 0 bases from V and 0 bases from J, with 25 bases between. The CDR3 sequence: CASSLALFSPVSRTSTDTQYF. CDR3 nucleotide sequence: TGTGCCAGCAGCTTAGCGTTGTTTTCCCCCGTCTCGAGGACTAGCACAGATACGCAGTATTTT.

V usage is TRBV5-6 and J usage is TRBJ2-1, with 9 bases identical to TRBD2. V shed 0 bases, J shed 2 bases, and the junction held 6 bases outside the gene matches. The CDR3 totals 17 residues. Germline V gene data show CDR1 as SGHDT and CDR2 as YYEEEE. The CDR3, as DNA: TGTGCCAGCAGCTTGGCCCGGGCTAGCGGGACCTACAATGAGCAGTTCTTC. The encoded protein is CASSLARASGTYNEQFF.

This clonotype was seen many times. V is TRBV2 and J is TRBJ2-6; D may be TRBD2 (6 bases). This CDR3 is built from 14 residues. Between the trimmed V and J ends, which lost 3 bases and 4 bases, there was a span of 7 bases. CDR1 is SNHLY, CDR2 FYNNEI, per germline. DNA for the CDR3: TGTGCCAGCAGTGAGCGGGACGGGGCCAACGTCCTGACTTTC. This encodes CASSERDGANVLTF.

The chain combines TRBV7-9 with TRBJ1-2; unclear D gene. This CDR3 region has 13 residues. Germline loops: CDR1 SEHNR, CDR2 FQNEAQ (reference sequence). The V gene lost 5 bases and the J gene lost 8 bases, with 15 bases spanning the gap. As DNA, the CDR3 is TGTGCCAGCAGCCTCCTGGAAGCGGGGGGCTACACCTTC. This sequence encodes CASSLLEAGGYTF.

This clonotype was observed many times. CDR3 sequence reads: CASSTGIDYGYTF. The CDR3 region has the DNA TGTGCCAGCTCCACAGGGATTGACTATGGCTACACCTTC. The chain uses TRBV18 and TRBJ1-2; D might be TRBD1 (6 bases). The CDR3 length is 13 residues. Trimming shortened V by 6 bases and J by 3 bases, and 11 bases separated the two germline ends. Per the germline V gene, CDR1 is KGHSH and CDR2 is LQKENI.

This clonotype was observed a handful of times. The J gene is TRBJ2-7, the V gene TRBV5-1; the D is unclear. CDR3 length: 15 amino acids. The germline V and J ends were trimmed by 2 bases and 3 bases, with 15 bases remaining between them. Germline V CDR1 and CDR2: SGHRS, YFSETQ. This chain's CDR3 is CASSFNTGSNYEQYF. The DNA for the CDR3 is TGCGCCAGCAGCTTTAATACGGGTTCGAACTACGAGCAGTACTTC. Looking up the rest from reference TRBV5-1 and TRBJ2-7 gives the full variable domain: KAGVTQTPRYLIKTRGQQVTLSCSPISGHRSVSWYQQTPGQGLQFLFEYFSETQRNKGNFPGRFSGRQFSNSRSEMNVSTLELGDSALYLCASSFNTGSNYEQYFGPGTRLTVT.

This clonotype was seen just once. The CDR3 here is CASSQDLYRQGVYNEQFF. The CDR3 DNA is TGCGCCAGCAGCCAAGATCTTTACAGGCAGGGGGTTTACAATGAGCAGTTCTTC. This chain connects TRBV4-3 to TRBJ2-1; 7 positions match TRBD1. The junction had 12 bases not matched to a gene; V was cut back by 0 bases and J by 4 bases. The CDR3 extends over 18 amino acids. Germline CDR1 and CDR2: LGHNA and YSLEER.

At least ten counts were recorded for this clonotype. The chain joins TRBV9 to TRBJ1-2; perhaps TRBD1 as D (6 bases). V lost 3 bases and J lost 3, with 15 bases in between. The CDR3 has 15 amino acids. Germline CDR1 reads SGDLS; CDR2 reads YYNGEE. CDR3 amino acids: CASSAPGRGDYGYTF. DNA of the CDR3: TGTGCCAGCAGCGCCCCAGGGAGGGGGGACTATGGCTACACCTTC.

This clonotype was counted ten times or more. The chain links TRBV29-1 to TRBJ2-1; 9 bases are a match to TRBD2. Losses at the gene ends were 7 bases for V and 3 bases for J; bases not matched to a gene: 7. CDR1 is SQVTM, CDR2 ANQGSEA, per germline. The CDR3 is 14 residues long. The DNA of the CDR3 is TGCAGCGCCGATAGCGGGAGCAGCTACAATGAGCAGTTCTTC. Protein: CSADSGSSYNEQFF.

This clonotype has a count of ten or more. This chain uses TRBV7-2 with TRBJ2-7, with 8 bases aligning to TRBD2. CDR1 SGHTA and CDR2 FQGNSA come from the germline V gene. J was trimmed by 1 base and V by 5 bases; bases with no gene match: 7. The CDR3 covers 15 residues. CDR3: CASSRESGGSYEQYF. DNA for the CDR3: TGTGCCAGCAGCCGTGAGAGCGGGGGATCCTACGAGCAGTACTTC.

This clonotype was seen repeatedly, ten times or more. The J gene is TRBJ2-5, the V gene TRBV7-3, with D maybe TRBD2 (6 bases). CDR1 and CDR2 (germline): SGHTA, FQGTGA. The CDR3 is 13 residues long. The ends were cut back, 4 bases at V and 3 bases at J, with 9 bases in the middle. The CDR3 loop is CASSSGGEETQYF. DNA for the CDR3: TGTGCCAGCAGCTCTGGAGGGGAAGAGACCCAGTACTTC.

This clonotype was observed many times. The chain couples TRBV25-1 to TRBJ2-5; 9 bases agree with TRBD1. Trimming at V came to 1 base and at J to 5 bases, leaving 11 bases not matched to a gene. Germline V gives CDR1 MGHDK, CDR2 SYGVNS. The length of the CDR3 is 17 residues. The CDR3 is CASSEFKRGQGSETQYF. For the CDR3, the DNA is TGTGCCAGCAGTGAATTTAAGCGGGGACAGGGCTCGGAGACCCAGTACTTC.

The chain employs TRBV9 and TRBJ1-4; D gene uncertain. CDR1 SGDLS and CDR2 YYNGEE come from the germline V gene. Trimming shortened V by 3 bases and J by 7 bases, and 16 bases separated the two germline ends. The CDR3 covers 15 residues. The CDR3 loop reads CASSESPGEGEKLFF. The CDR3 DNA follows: TGTGCCAGCAGCGAGAGTCCGGGTGAGGGTGAAAAACTGTTTTTT.

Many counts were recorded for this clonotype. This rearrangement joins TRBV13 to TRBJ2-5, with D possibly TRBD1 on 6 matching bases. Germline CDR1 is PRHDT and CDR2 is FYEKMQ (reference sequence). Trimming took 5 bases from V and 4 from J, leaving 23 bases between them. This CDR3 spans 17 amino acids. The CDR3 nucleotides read TGTGCCAGCAGCCAACGGGGTGGCCAGGGGCCCCGAGAGACCCAGTACTTC. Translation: CASSQRGGQGPRETQYF.

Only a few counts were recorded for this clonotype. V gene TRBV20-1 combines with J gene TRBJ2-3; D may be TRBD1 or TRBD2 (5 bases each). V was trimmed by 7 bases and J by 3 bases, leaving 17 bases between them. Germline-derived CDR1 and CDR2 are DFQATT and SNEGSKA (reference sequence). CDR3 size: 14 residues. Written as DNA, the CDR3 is TGCAGTGTTTCCGGGATGGGGCCAACAGATACGCAGTATTTT. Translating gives CSVSGMGPTDTQYF.